The rows below give T cell receptor beta chains drawn from one sample of a study of blood T cells in healthy people across ages. One entry per CDR3 protein results from TCRdb running MiXCR on the 5' RACE reads. The sample has about 730,000 distinct CDR3 sequences, roughly two fifths seen once. The sequencing sample was made of blood. These receptors were collected from a woman aged 55 to 70 in good health. Each CDR3 is given with its conserved first and last residue. D genes are given only for firm matches. The size field is filled for only some rows; it gives once, few, many or a size class.

>.|.|TRBJ2-1|TRBV12-3/TRBV12-4
CASSLRPGGNRQFF
TGTGCCAGCAGCCTCCGCCCGGGTGGGAATAGGCAGTTCTTC
>.|.|TRBJ1-1|TRBV2
CASSEWSGPEAFF
TGTGCCAGCAGTGAGTGGTCAGGGCCTGAAGCTTTCTTT
>.|.|TRBJ2-5|TRBV3-1
CASSQNSVKGEQYF
TGTGCCAGCAGCCAAAATAGTGTAAAGGGGGAGCAGTACTTC
>many|.|TRBJ1-1|TRBV10-2
CASSDLNTEAFF
TGCGCCAGCAGCGATTTGAACACTGAAGCTTTCTTT
>.|.|TRBJ1-1|TRBV21-1
CASSKKENTEAFF
TGTGCCAGCAGCAAGAAGGAGAACACTGAAGCTTTCTTT
>.|.|TRBJ1-2|TRBV12-3/TRBV12-4
CATQNSANYGYTF
TGTGCCACACAAAACAGCGCTAACTATGGCTACACCTTC
>many|.|TRBJ2-1|TRBV24-1
CATSDHGRDHNEQFF
TGTGCCACCAGTGACCACGGCCGGGACCACAATGAGCAGTTCTTC
>.|TRBD2|TRBJ2-7|TRBV2
CASSSGTTPYNEQYF
TGTGCCAGCAGTAGTGGGACTACCCCCTACAATGAGCAGTACTTC
>once|.|TRBJ2-3|TRBV27
CASNSASTDTQYF
TGTGCCAGCAACTCCGCCAGCACAGATACGCAGTATTTT
>few|.|TRBJ2-7|TRBV6-2/TRBV6-3
CASSYWAAPYEQYF
TGTGCCAGCAGTTACTGGGCAGCACCCTACGAGCAGTACTTC
>.|.|TRBJ1-5|TRBV27
CASSSGPFGPQHF
TGTGCCAGCAGTTCAGGCCCCTTCGGGCCCCAGCATTTT
>.|.|TRBJ2-7|TRBV28
CASTLGGGLPYEQYF
TGTGCCAGCACCCTGGGGGGAGGACTTCCCTACGAGCAGTACTTC
>.|TRBD2|TRBJ2-3|TRBV5-1
CASSEGLAGSTDTQYF
TGCGCCAGCAGCGAGGGACTAGCGGGAAGCACAGATACGCAGTATTTT
>once|.|TRBJ2-1|TRBV9
CASSVASWQDSYNEQFF
TGTGCCAGCAGCGTAGCTTCCTGGCAGGACTCCTACAATGAGCAGTTCTTC
>.|TRBD2|TRBJ2-3|TRBV20-1
CSASGSGGSTDTQYF
TGCAGTGCTAGCGGGTCCGGCGGGAGTACAGATACGCAGTATTTT
>.|.|TRBJ2-3|TRBV7-3
CASSPSPGDTDMQYF
TGTGCCAGCAGCCCTTCACCAGGGGACACAGATATGCAGTATTTT
>many|TRBD1|TRBJ2-5|TRBV7-9
CASSLTGNQETQYF
TGTGCCAGCAGTTTGACAGGGAACCAAGAGACCCAGTACTTC
>few|TRBD2|TRBJ2-3|TRBV5-1
CASSRGTSGGLTDTQYF
TGCGCCAGCAGCCGGGGGACTAGCGGGGGGCTGACAGATACGCAGTATTTT
>.|TRBD2|TRBJ2-7|TRBV11-1
CASSYTLGTSGSNEQYF
TGTGCCAGCAGCTATACTCTTGGGACTAGCGGGAGTAACGAGCAGTACTTC
>.|TRBD2|TRBJ2-1|TRBV20-1
CSARSPSGIGETQFF
TGCAGTGCTAGATCCCCTAGCGGGATAGGGGAGACCCAGTTCTTC
>few|.|TRBJ1-2|TRBV20-1
CSAHESETEYGYTF
TGCAGTGCCCACGAGAGTGAGACGGAATATGGCTACACCTTC
>few|TRBD1|TRBJ2-2|TRBV5-1
CASTGQGGTGELFF
TGCGCCAGCACCGGACAGGGAGGCACCGGGGAGCTGTTTTTT
>few|.|TRBJ1-2|TRBV4-1
CASSQGDRTVGGGYTF
TGCGCCAGCAGCCAAGGAGACCGGACGGTCGGGGGCGGCTACACCTTC
>many|.|TRBJ2-5|TRBV29-1
CSVVFPTSETQYF
TGCAGCGTTGTGTTTCCGACGAGTGAGACCCAGTACTTC
>many|TRBD2|TRBJ2-5|TRBV12-3/TRBV12-4
CASSLAWTSGKETQYF
TGTGCCAGCAGTTTAGCATGGACTAGCGGGAAAGAGACCCAGTACTTC
>.|.|TRBJ2-1|TRBV6-2/TRBV6-3
CASSFKVGGNNEQFF
TGTGCCAGTAGTTTTAAGGTTGGGGGAAACAATGAGCAGTTCTTC
>once|.|TRBJ2-5|TRBV3-1
CASSQGTPLEQYF
TGTGCCAGCAGCCAAGGAACCCCGCTAGAGCAGTACTTC
>.|TRBD1|TRBJ1-2|TRBV10-3
CAISEGQGAHGYTF
TGTGCCATCAGTGAGGGACAGGGGGCACATGGCTACACCTTC
>few|.|TRBJ1-1|TRBV5-1
CASQNSPAREWTEAFF
TGCGCCAGCCAGAACAGCCCTGCCAGAGAGTGGACTGAAGCTTTCTTT
>.|.|TRBJ2-5|TRBV20-1
CSASEGLETQYF
TGCAGTGCTAGCGAGGGCTTGGAGACCCAGTACTTC
>.|.|TRBJ1-1|TRBV20-1
CSAIPLAPNTEAFF
TGCAGTGCAATCCCCTTAGCCCCGAACACTGAAGCTTTCTTT
>.|.|TRBJ1-4|TRBV6-7
CANHRIQNEKLFF
TGTGCCAACCACAGGATACAGAATGAAAAACTGTTTTTT
>.|TRBD2|TRBJ2-7|TRBV29-1
CSVVERLAGYEQYF
TGCAGCGTTGTCGAGAGACTAGCGGGGTACGAGCAGTACTTC
>few|.|TRBJ2-5|TRBV10-3
CAISDTESETQYF
TGTGCCATCAGTGACACGGAGTCGGAGACCCAGTACTTC
>.|.|TRBJ2-7|TRBV27
CASSYQTGSFSSYEQYF
TGTGCCAGCAGTTATCAGACAGGTTCATTCAGCTCCTACGAGCAGTACTTC
>few|TRBD1|TRBJ2-1|TRBV6-2/TRBV6-3
CASRPSQGATLLYNEQFF
TGTGCCAGCAGACCGAGTCAGGGGGCCACTTTACTCTACAATGAGCAGTTCTTC
>.|.|TRBJ1-2|TRBV27
CASSQGYGCTF
TGTGCCAGCAGCCAGGGGTACGGCTGCACCTTC
>few|TRBD1|TRBJ1-6|TRBV28
CASSPRTGDNSPLHF
TGTGCCAGCAGTCCAAGGACAGGGGATAATTCACCCCTCCACTTT
>few|.|TRBJ1-5|TRBV7-2
CASSRDPNQPQHF
TGTGCCAGCAGCAGGGATCCCAATCAGCCCCAGCATTTT
>many|.|TRBJ2-5|TRBV4-2
CASSQIWGRETQYF
TGTGCCAGCAGCCAGATCTGGGGGCGAGAGACCCAGTACTTC
>.|.|TRBJ1-5|TRBV5-1
CASSVQGGQPQHF
TGCGCCAGCAGCGTGCAGGGCGGGCAGCCCCAGCATTTT
>.|.|TRBJ2-7|TRBV20-1
CSADPLGYEQYF
TGCAGTGCCGACCCTTTGGGGTACGAGCAGTACTTC
>.|TRBD1|TRBJ2-7|TRBV6-2/TRBV6-3
CASSPLDRAYEQYF
TGTGCCAGCAGTCCCCTGGACAGGGCCTACGAGCAGTACTTC
>.|TRBD2|TRBJ2-3|TRBV10-3
CAISDRSSGYNTDTQYF
TGTGCCATCAGTGATAGGTCTAGCGGCTACAACACAGATACGCAGTATTTT